This T cell receptor beta chain was sequenced in a study of CD4 and CD8 cells across lung adenocarcinoma regions. Via MiXCR, TCRdb re-called the PCR reads, giving one row per CDR3 protein. The sample shows some 11,000 distinct CDR3 sequences, approximately 55% of them seen only once. V was clipped by 6 bases and J by 4 bases; unmatched bases: 6. CDR1 is ENHRY and CDR2 is SYGVKD in the germline V gene. The CDR3 runs to 14 residues. Localized lung adenocarcinoma, a non-small cell lung cancer, affected the donors. The sequenced material came from CD4+ T cells from the center of a lung tumor. The chain links TRBV10-3 to TRBJ1-2; 9 nucleotides agree with TRBD1. The receptor's source is a male donor with lung adenocarcinoma. The CD4 and CD8 labels of this study may be unreliable. CDR3 protein: CAISRQGGVYGYTF. DNA of the CDR3: TGTGCCATCAGCCGACAGGGGGGTGTCTATGGCTACACCTTC.